This TCR beta chain was documented in a study of T-cell reconstitution after alpha-beta-depleted transplantation in children. Library preparation (for TCRbeta) was performed with unique molecular identifiers. MiXCR, applied by TCRdb to the PCR reads, yields one record per CDR3 protein. The data hold some 500,000 distinct CDR3 sequences, with about 16% observed a single time. In germline, CDR1 is SGHDN, CDR2 FVKESK. This CDR3 comprises 16 residues. Trimming took 0 bases from V and 2 from J, leaving 11 bases between them. This clonotype was obtained from a human donor who donated a stem cell graft to a child with acute lymphoblastic leukemia. The material sequenced was PBMCs from the stem cell graft donor, taken from the stem cell graft. The J gene is TRBJ2-1, the V gene TRBV14; no definite D call. Written as DNA, the CDR3 is TGTGCCAGCAGCCAAGAGAGCCCATACCCCTACAATGAGCAGTTCTTC. Its protein product is CASSQESPYPYNEQFF.